Following are 2 T cell receptor beta chains from one sample sequenced in a study of blood T cells in healthy people across ages. A J-beta primer mix and a sample-barcoded 5' primer were used in a second PCR of roughly 6 to 12 cycles. In TCRdb, the 5' RACE reads were re-called with MiXCR into one record per CDR3 protein. The data show about 1,400,000 distinct CDR3 sequences, with approximately 59% seen just once and more than 6% held by the top ten. The sequencing input was blood. Receptors originate from a man between 18 and 35 years old in good health.

V and J are TRBV30 and TRBJ2-3; no clear D. CDR3 length: 14 residues. V lost 7 bases and J 1 base, leaving 15 bases between the germline ends. Germline loops: CDR1 GTSNPN, CDR2 SVGIG (reference sequence). CDR3: CALNSFPGTDTQYF. As DNA, the CDR3 is TGTGCCTTAAACTCCTTCCCAGGCACAGATACGCAGTATTTT. Full variable domain (missing parts from reference TRBV30 and TRBJ2-3): SQTIHQWPATLVQPVGSPLSLECTVEGTSNPNLYWYRQAAGRGLQLLFYSVGIGQISSEVPQNLSASRPQDRQFILSSKKLLLSDSGFYLCALNSFPGTDTQYFGPGTRLTVL.

The V gene is TRBV7-2, the J gene TRBJ1-1; D call uncertain. CDR1 and CDR2 from the germline V gene are SGHTA and FQGNSA. V lost 5 bases and J lost 1, with 11 bases in between. The CDR3 sequence is 14 residues long. CDR3 DNA sequence: TGTGCCAGCAGCCCCAACATGGGGAACACTGAAGCTTTCTTT. It encodes CASSPNMGNTEAFF. The variable domain in full, with the rest retrieved from reference TRBV7-2 and TRBJ1-1, is GAGVSQSPSNKVTEKGKDVELRCDPISGHTALYWYRQSLGQGLEFLIYFQGNSAPDKSGLPSDRFSAERTGGSVSTLTIQRTQQEDSAVYLCASSPNMGNTEAFFGQGTRLTVV.